Listed below are T cell receptor beta chains from one sample, sequenced in a study of OX40 agonist ivuxolimab in advanced cancers. The protocol was immunoSEQ multiplex PCR, while the TCRdb copy is restricted to in-frame clones and leaves out a portion. The table lists about 57,000 clones, nearly 85% of them singletons, with approximately 2.8% in the top ten. Sequenced material: CD4+ or CD8+ T cells sorted from blood, taken in a trial of the OX40 agonist ivuxolimab. Receptors were obtained from an adult with an advanced solid tumor such as melanoma, head and neck, liver or kidney cancer. The CDR3 runs from the conserved cysteine through the conserved F or W. D genes are given only for firm matches. Only part of the rows carry a size: once, few, many, or a class if the clone is expanded.

>TRBJ1-5|-|TRBV6-1|-
CASSEPHQYSNQPQHF
TGTGCCAGCAGTGAACCCCACCAGTATAGCAATCAGCCCCAGCATTTT
>TRBJ1-3|-|TRBV19|TRBD1
CASSIGQGRNTIYF
TGTGCCAGTAGTATTGGACAGGGGAGGAACACCATATATTTT
>TRBJ1-1|-|TRBV9|-
CASSPGGGGEAFF
TGTGCCAGCAGCCCTGGGGGGGGAGGTGAAGCTTTCTTT
>TRBJ2-1|-|TRBV6-6|-
CASSSSKTYNEQFF
TGTGCCAGCAGTTCGTCGAAAACCTACAATGAGCAGTTCTTC
>TRBJ1-6|-|TRBV28|-
CASSPLGQGSDSPLHF
TGTGCCAGCAGCCCCTTAGGGCAGGGAAGCGATTCACCCCTCCACTTT
>TRBJ1-6|few|TRBV7-6|-
CASSTRNSPLHF
TGTGCCAGCAGCACCAGGAATTCACCCCTCCACTTT
>TRBJ2-1|-|TRBV2|-
CASKGREGYNEQFF
TGTGCCAGCAAGGGCAGGGAAGGGTACAATGAGCAGTTCTTC
>TRBJ2-5|-|TRBV18|TRBD2
CASSRTAGTSGIGGETQYF
TGTGCCAGCTCACGAACCGCCGGGACTAGCGGGATAGGGGGAGAGACCCAGTACTTC
>TRBJ2-7|-|TRBV27|-
CASSSTRRGLLASSSYEQYF
TGTGCCAGCAGCTCGACCAGGCGGGGGCTCTTAGCGTCAAGCTCCTACGAGCAGTACTTC
>TRBJ2-6|once|TRBV2|-
CASGKGAGANVLTF
TGTGCCAGCGGAAAGGGGGCTGGGGCCAACGTCCTGACTTTC
>TRBJ2-2|-|TRBV5-5|TRBD1
CASSLVGRGIGGELFF
TGTGCCAGCAGCTTGGTCGGCAGGGGGATCGGCGGGGAGCTGTTTTTT
>TRBJ1-1|-|TRBV28|-
CASSSRGGRLNTEAFF
TGTGCCAGCAGTTCCCGGGGGGGCAGGCTGAACACTGAAGCTTTCTTT
>TRBJ2-7|-|TRBV6-6|-
CASRRNREISYEQYF
TGTGCCAGCCGTCGGAATCGGGAAATCTCCTACGAGCAGTACTTC
>TRBJ1-5|-|TRBV5-1|-
CASSLVGGNQPQHF
TGCGCCAGCAGCTTGGTGGGGGGCAATCAGCCCCAGCATTTT
>TRBJ2-4|-|TRBV5-4|-
CASSQGAENIQYF
TGTGCCAGCAGTCAAGGGGCGGAAAACATTCAGTACTTC
>TRBJ2-1|-|TRBV10-3|-
CAISGPGSSYNEQFF
TGTGCCATCAGTGGTCCAGGAAGCTCCTACAATGAGCAGTTCTTC
>TRBJ1-5|-|TRBV6-5|-
CASSYGDLSNQPQHF
TGTGCCAGCAGTTACGGGGACCTTAGCAATCAGCCCCAGCATTTT
>TRBJ2-1|-|TRBV2|-
CASSALSTINEQFF
TGTGCCAGCAGCGCCCTCTCGACTATTAATGAGCAGTTCTTC
>TRBJ2-7|-|TRBV6-1|TRBD1
CASSRTGSSSYEQYF
TGTGCCAGCAGTCGGACAGGCTCGAGCTCCTACGAGCAGTACTTC
>TRBJ1-1|-|TRBV5-1|TRBD1
CASSLDRGNTEAFF
TGCGCCAGCAGCTTAGACAGGGGAAACACTGAAGCTTTCTTT
>TRBJ2-1|-|TRBV7-2|-
CASSLSRNSNEQFF
TGTGCCAGCAGCTTATCGCGTAACAGCAATGAGCAGTTCTTC
>TRBJ1-1|-|TRBV6-1|-
CAILRGAYTEAFF
TGTGCCATTCTGAGAGGGGCGTACACTGAAGCTTTCTTT
>TRBJ2-7|once|TRBV11-2|TRBD2
CASSPPSGTSGSYEQYF
TGTGCCAGCAGCCCACCTTCCGGGACTAGCGGCTCCTACGAGCAGTACTTC
>TRBJ2-7|-|TRBV6-1|TRBD2
CASSGTSGSSYEQYF
TGTGCCAGCAGTGGGACTAGCGGGAGCTCCTACGAGCAGTACTTC
>TRBJ2-7|-|TRBV5-4|TRBD1
CASSLKGAYDEQYF
TGTGCCAGCAGCTTGAAGGGGGCCTACGACGAGCAGTACTTC
>TRBJ2-3|-|TRBV5-4|-
CASRERNTDTQYF
TGTGCCAGCAGGGAGAGGAACACAGATACGCAGTATTTT
>TRBJ1-2|-|TRBV9|-
CASSGQGNYGYTF
TGTGCCAGCAGCGGGCAGGGCAACTATGGCTACACCTTC
>TRBJ2-7|-|TRBV5-5|-
CASSLVGYEQYF
TGTGCCAGCAGCTTGGTGGGCTACGAGCAGTACTTC
>TRBJ1-5|-|TRBV7-2|TRBD1
CASSLALGGGGQPQHF
TGTGCCAGCAGCTTAGCGCTAGGAGGGGGCGGACAGCCCCAGCATTTT
>TRBJ1-1|-|TRBV6-5|TRBD1
CASSYNGGTGDRGAFF
TGTGCCAGCAGTTATAATGGCGGGACAGGGGATCGAGGAGCTTTCTTT
>TRBJ2-7|-|TRBV6-1|-
CASRSTLFFAYEQYF
TGTGCCAGCAGATCCACCTTGTTTTTCGCCTACGAGCAGTACTTC
>TRBJ2-2|-|TRBV18|-
CASSSPKGPRTTGELFF
TGTGCCAGCTCATCTCCGAAGGGACCCCGGACCACCGGGGAGCTGTTTTTT
>TRBJ2-3|-|TRBV15|-
CATTPFAYLTPRTDTQYF
TGTGCCACCACCCCGTTTGCTTACCTAACCCCCCGCACAGATACGCAGTATTTT
>TRBJ2-3|-|TRBV10-1|-
CASSESASGGTDTQYF
TGCGCCAGCAGTGAGTCGGCCTCGGGGGGCACAGATACGCAGTATTTT
>TRBJ2-3|-|TRBV18|-
CASSPGGGGDTQYF
TGTGCCAGCTCACCCGGAGGTGGCGGGGATACGCAGTATTTT
>TRBJ2-3|-|TRBV6-1|TRBD1
CASSERWDRVTDTQYF
TGTGCCAGCAGTGAGAGGTGGGACAGGGTAACAGATACGCAGTATTTT
>TRBJ1-5|-|TRBV11-2|-
CASSLTDSNQPQHF
TGTGCCAGCAGCTTGACAGATAGCAATCAGCCCCAGCATTTT
>TRBJ1-4|-|TRBV5-1|-
CASSTDTATNEKLFF
TGCGCCAGCAGCACCGACACTGCAACTAATGAAAAACTGTTTTTT
>TRBJ2-7|-|TRBV7-9|TRBD2
CASSPGGTRGSYEQYF
TGTGCCAGCAGCCCCGGGGGGACTAGGGGCTCCTACGAGCAGTACTTC
>TRBJ2-3|-|TRBV5-5|-
CASSFLGQGTDTQYF
TGTGCCAGCAGCTTCTTGGGGCAGGGTACAGATACGCAGTATTTT
>TRBJ2-6|-|TRBV4-1|-
CASNSGTRANVLTF
TGCGCCAGCAACTCCGGGACAAGGGCCAACGTCCTGACTTTC